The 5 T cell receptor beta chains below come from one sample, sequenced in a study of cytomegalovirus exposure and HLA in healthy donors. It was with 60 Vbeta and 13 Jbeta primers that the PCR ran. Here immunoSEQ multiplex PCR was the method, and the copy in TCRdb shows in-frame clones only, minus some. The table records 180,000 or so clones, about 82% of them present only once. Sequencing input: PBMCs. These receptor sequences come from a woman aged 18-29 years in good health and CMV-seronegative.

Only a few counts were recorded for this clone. CDR3 bases: TGTGCCAGCAGCGTAGCACTAGCGAACACCGGGGAGCTGTTTTTT. This gives the protein CASSVALANTGELFF. This chain links TRBV9 with TRBJ2-2; D is possibly TRBD2 (5 bases). V gave up 0 bases and J gave up 0 bases, with 6 bases separating them. The germline V gene encodes CDR1 SGDLS and CDR2 YYNGEE. This CDR3 is 15 amino acids long.

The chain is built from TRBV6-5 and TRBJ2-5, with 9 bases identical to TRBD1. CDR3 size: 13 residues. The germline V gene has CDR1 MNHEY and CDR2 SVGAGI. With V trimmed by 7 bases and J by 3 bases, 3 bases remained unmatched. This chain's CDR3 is CASKGTGKETQYF. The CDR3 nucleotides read TGTGCCAGCAAAGGGACAGGGAAAGAGACCCAGTACTTC.

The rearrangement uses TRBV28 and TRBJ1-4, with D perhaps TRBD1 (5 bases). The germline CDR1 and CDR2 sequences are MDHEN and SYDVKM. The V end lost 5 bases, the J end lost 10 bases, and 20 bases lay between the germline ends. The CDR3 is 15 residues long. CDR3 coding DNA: TGTGCCAGCAGTAAGGGGTCATGGCCGTCCGGAAAACTGTTTTTT. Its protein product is CASSKGSWPSGKLFF.

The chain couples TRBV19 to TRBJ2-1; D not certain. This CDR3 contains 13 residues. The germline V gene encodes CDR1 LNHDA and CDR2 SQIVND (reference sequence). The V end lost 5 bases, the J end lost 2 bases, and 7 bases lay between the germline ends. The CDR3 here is CASSFGPYNEQFF. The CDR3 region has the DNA TGTGCCAGTAGTTTTGGGCCCTACAATGAGCAGTTCTTC.

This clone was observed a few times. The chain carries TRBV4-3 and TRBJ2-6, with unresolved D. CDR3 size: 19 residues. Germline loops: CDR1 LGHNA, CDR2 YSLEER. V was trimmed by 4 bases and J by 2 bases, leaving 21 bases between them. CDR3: CASSPRWLSLYPGANVLTF. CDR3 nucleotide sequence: TGCGCCAGCAGCCCCCGGTGGTTAAGCCTGTATCCTGGGGCCAACGTCCTGACTTTC.